This is a list of T cell receptor beta chains from one sample in a study of blood T cells in healthy people across ages. A single record per CDR3 protein comes from TCRdb applying MiXCR to the 5' RACE reads. Among over 700,000 distinct CDR3 sequences listed, roughly 53% were seen once. Sequenced sample: blood. The receptors shown here come from an older man in good health. The CDR3 runs from the conserved cysteine through the conserved F or W. A D gene is named only where the DNA matches it firmly. Clone size, where shown, is once, few, many, or a class for clones that have expanded.

J gene | CDR3 length | D gene | V gene | clone size | CDR3 protein | CDR3 DNA
TRBJ1-5 | 14 | TRBD1 | TRBV4-1 | few | CASSQYRGNQPQHF | TGCGCCAGCAGCCAGTACAGGGGTAATCAGCCCCAGCATTTT
TRBJ2-4 | 14 | - | TRBV10-3 | - | CAISGVGAKNIQYF | TGTGCCATCAGTGGTGTAGGTGCCAAAAACATTCAGTACTTC
TRBJ2-7 | 13 | TRBD1 | TRBV6-1 | - | CAASMTGTYEQYF | TGTGCCGCCTCGATGACAGGGACCTACGAGCAGTACTTC
TRBJ1-2 | 15 | - | TRBV5-1 | - | CASSATGTGFLSYTF | TGCGCCAGCAGCGCGACCGGGACGGGGTTTTTAAGCTACACCTTC
TRBJ1-5 | 14 | - | TRBV20-1 | once | CSAPLGWNNQPQHF | TGCAGTGCTCCTCTTGGATGGAACAATCAGCCCCAGCATTTT
TRBJ2-4 | 11 | - | TRBV6-1 | few | CASSDVGVQYF | TGTGCCAGCAGCGACGTAGGGGTACAGTACTTC
TRBJ2-1 | 14 | TRBD2 | TRBV10-3 | - | CVISQTSGRNEQFF | TGTGTCATCAGCCAGACTAGCGGGAGAAACGAGCAGTTCTTC
TRBJ2-5 | 17 | TRBD2 | TRBV28 | - | CASSLWGLAGDQETQYF | TGTGCCAGCAGTTTATGGGGACTAGCGGGAGACCAAGAGACCCAGTACTTC
TRBJ2-4 | 16 | - | TRBV5-1 | - | CASSLGDRLAKNIQYF | TGCGCCAGCAGCTTGGGAGACAGATTAGCCAAAAACATTCAGTACTTC
TRBJ2-4 | 12 | - | TRBV2 | few | CASSEARLIQYF | TGTGCCAGCAGTGAAGCCCGCCTTATTCAGTACTTC
TRBJ2-7 | 15 | - | TRBV7-2 | once | CASSLQGSPLDEQYF | TGTGCCAGCAGCCTTCAGGGGTCCCCCTTGGACGAGCAGTACTTC
TRBJ2-7 | 16 | TRBD2 | TRBV18 | - | CASSPPLGLAGEEQYF | TGTGCCAGCTCACCACCGTTGGGACTAGCGGGAGAAGAGCAGTACTTC
TRBJ2-7 | 13 | TRBD2 | TRBV29-1 | few | CSATSGRTYEQYF | TGCAGCGCGACTAGCGGGAGGACCTACGAGCAGTACTTC
TRBJ2-7 | 16 | TRBD1 | TRBV20-1 | - | CSARLIGTGVSYEQYF | TGCAGTGCCAGGCTAATCGGGACAGGGGTTTCCTACGAGCAGTACTTC
TRBJ2-1 | 15 | TRBD1 | TRBV5-1 | few | CASSLDGQGAVEQFF | TGCGCCAGCAGCTTGGATGGACAGGGGGCCGTTGAGCAGTTCTTC
TRBJ2-7 | 12 | - | TRBV29-1 | - | CSVVQESYEQYF | TGCAGCGTTGTGCAGGAGTCCTACGAGCAGTACTTC
TRBJ1-4 | 15 | - | TRBV24-1 | once | CATSEYDMGDEKLFF | TGTGCCACCAGTGAATATGACATGGGGGATGAAAAACTGTTTTTT
TRBJ1-4 | 14 | - | TRBV6-6 | - | CASTPTSSNEKLFF | TGTGCCAGCACCCCCACCTCGAGTAATGAAAAACTGTTTTTT
TRBJ2-7 | 15 | - | TRBV20-1 | - | CSVFSEAGSRNEQYF | TGCAGTGTATTTTCGGAGGCCGGGAGTAGGAATGAGCAGTACTTC
TRBJ2-7 | 16 | - | TRBV29-1 | - | CSVEGPRDSSSYEQYF | TGCAGCGTTGAAGGGCCCAGGGACTCAAGCTCCTACGAGCAGTACTTC
TRBJ1-4 | 14 | - | TRBV5-1 | - | CASSQTGTNEKLFF | TGCGCCAGCAGCCAGACGGGAACTAATGAAAAACTGTTTTTT
TRBJ2-3 | 14 | TRBD2 | TRBV30 | - | CAWRLAGGNRYAYF | TGTGCCTGGAGACTAGCGGGAGGGAACAGATACGCGTATTTT
TRBJ2-6 | 20 | TRBD1 | TRBV2 | - | CASSEWEQGALGSGANVLTF | TGTGCCAGCAGTGAATGGGAACAGGGGGCGTTGGGATCTGGGGCCAACGTCCTGACTTTC
TRBJ1-4 | 14 | - | TRBV6-5 | - | CASSEGSVNEKLFF | TGTGCCAGCAGTGAGGGTTCGGTCAATGAAAAACTGTTTTTT
TRBJ1-1 | 15 | - | TRBV7-2 | - | CASSLALREDTEAFF | TGTGCCAGCAGCTTAGCCCTTAGGGAGGACACTGAAGCTTTCTTT
TRBJ2-1 | 13 | - | TRBV2 | few | CASLSSRYNEQFF | TGTGCCAGTCTCAGTAGCCGCTACAATGAGCAGTTCTTC
TRBJ1-6 | 15 | - | TRBV12-3/TRBV12-4 | - | CASSFGGTYNSPLHF | TGTGCCAGCAGTTTTGGGGGAACCTATAATTCACCCCTCCACTTT
TRBJ2-7 | 16 | TRBD2 | TRBV20-1 | once | CSAFGHETSGPCEQYF | TGCAGTGCCTTCGGTCATGAGACTAGCGGTCCCTGCGAGCAGTACTTC
TRBJ2-7 | 15 | TRBD1 | TRBV7-2 | - | CASSQSGTDAYEQYF | TGTGCCAGCAGCCAATCCGGGACAGATGCCTACGAGCAGTACTTC
TRBJ2-7 | 14 | - | TRBV20-1 | - | CSAREGGSWDEQYF | TGCAGTGCTAGAGAGGGGGGAAGCTGGGACGAGCAGTACTTC
TRBJ2-1 | 17 | - | TRBV25-1 | - | CASSAGARGTLPDEQFF | TGTGCCAGCAGTGCGGGGGCGCGGGGGACTCTCCCAGATGAGCAGTTCTTC
TRBJ2-6 | 11 | - | TRBV12-3/TRBV12-4 | few | CASSGTNVLTF | TGTGCCAGTTCCGGGACCAACGTCCTGACTTTC
TRBJ2-5 | 16 | TRBD2 | TRBV27 | - | CASKYSAGGFQETQYF | TGTGCCAGCAAGTACTCAGCGGGAGGCTTCCAAGAGACCCAGTACTTC
TRBJ1-2 | 13 | TRBD1 | TRBV20-1 | - | CSAPDRGVYGYTF | TGCAGTGCCCCGGACAGGGGCGTCTACGGCTACACCTTC
TRBJ2-3 | 17 | TRBD2 | TRBV20-1 | few | CSANLAGGPSRTDTQYF | TGCAGTGCCAATCTAGCGGGAGGGCCGTCGAGAACAGATACGCAGTATTTT
TRBJ1-2 | 16 | - | TRBV5-1 | - | CASSSGSGTVTYGYTF | TGCGCCAGCAGCTCAGGTTCCGGGACGGTCACTTATGGCTACACCTTC
TRBJ1-2 | 14 | - | TRBV6-5 | - | CASSYGAGMYGYTF | TGTGCCAGCAGTTACGGGGCAGGGATGTATGGCTACACCTTC
TRBJ2-7 | 15 | TRBD1 | TRBV5-1 | - | CASSFRGDRGHEQYF | TGCGCCAGCAGTTTTCGAGGGGACAGGGGGCACGAGCAGTACTTC
TRBJ2-6 | 18 | - | TRBV5-1 | - | CASSFTGSPLSGANVLTF | TGCGCCAGCAGCTTTACAGGGTCCCCTCTCTCTGGGGCCAACGTCCTGACTTTC
TRBJ1-1 | 14 | - | TRBV11-2 | - | CASSWGFISTEAFF | TGTGCCAGCAGCTGGGGATTCATAAGCACTGAAGCTTTCTTT
TRBJ2-7 | 12 | - | TRBV2 | - | CASKELAYEQYF | TGTGCCAGCAAGGAATTAGCGTACGAGCAGTACTTC
TRBJ2-7 | 13 | - | TRBV7-2 | few | CASSLSTRYEQYF | TGTGCCAGCAGCTTATCAACCCGCTACGAGCAGTACTTC
TRBJ2-1 | 14 | - | TRBV5-8 | - | CASSFGTSYNEQFF | TGTGCCAGCAGCTTCGGGACATCTTACAATGAGCAGTTCTTC
TRBJ2-1 | 15 | TRBD1 | TRBV27 | once | CASSCGQGLHYEQFF | TGTGCCAGCAGTTGTGGACAGGGGCTTCACTACGAGCAGTTCTTC
TRBJ2-3 | 19 | TRBD2 | TRBV28 | - | CASNFPSLTSGWITGTQYF | TGTGCCAGCAACTTCCCTTCGTTGACTAGCGGGTGGATCACAGGTACGCAGTATTTT
TRBJ2-7 | 17 | TRBD2 | TRBV7-9 | - | CASSLGSAGGQGDEQYF | TGTGCCAGCAGCTTAGGCTCAGCGGGAGGCCAGGGGGACGAGCAGTACTTC
TRBJ1-1 | 13 | - | TRBV7-2 | - | CASSLRTGIEAFF | TGTGCCAGCAGCCTACGCACAGGGATCGAGGCTTTCTTT
TRBJ2-1 | 19 | TRBD2 | TRBV5-1 | few | CASSLGTSGSGGRDTRQFF | TGCGCCAGCAGCCTCGGGACTAGCGGGAGTGGGGGGCGCGACACCCGGCAGTTCTTC
TRBJ2-7 | 16 | - | TRBV6-5 | - | CASKAGFISGSYEQYF | TGTGCCAGCAAGGCAGGGTTCATCTCCGGATCCTACGAGCAGTACTTC
TRBJ2-7 | 15 | - | TRBV12-3/TRBV12-4 | few | CASSQTPGAGAEQYF | TGTGCCAGCAGCCAGACCCCCGGGGCAGGGGCTGAGCAGTACTTC
TRBJ2-1 | 12 | - | TRBV2 | once | CAIRFEVNEQFF | TGTGCCATCAGGTTTGAGGTAAATGAGCAGTTCTTC
TRBJ2-7 | 16 | - | TRBV7-2 | few | CASTWTAGLSSYEQYF | TGTGCCAGCACCTGGACAGCGGGACTGTCCTCCTACGAGCAGTACTTC
TRBJ2-7 | 16 | - | TRBV3-1 | - | CASSHQGHRETYEQYF | TGTGCCAGCAGCCATCAGGGTCACAGGGAAACCTACGAGCAGTACTTC